This TCR beta chain is from a study of CD8+ T cells in alopecia areata. Study results and limitations: One nonresponder leaves baseline CD8+ expansion's link to response uncertain. Among the cells sequenced in scalp samples are also the resident alphabeta T cells of normal skin.

Treatment reported: oral pan-JAK inhibitor, 5-10 mg twice daily. Collection of lesional scalp punch biopsies and peripheral blood was performed in alopecia areata patients. Separation by sorting yielded CD4+ and CD8+ T cells from PBMCs. This clone was counted between two and nine times. Its antigen is unidentified. CDR1 and CDR2 (germline): MNHEY, SMNVEV (reference sequence). The CDR3 contains 15 residues. V was pared by 5 bases and J by 1 base, with 13 bases between. After isolation, RNA underwent reverse transcription to generate cDNA as the sequencing template. The table came from immunoSEQ multiplex PCR; TCRdb's copy has only in-frame clones and leaves some out. The sample comprises roughly 40,000 clones, just under 95% of which are singletons, and around 18% rests with the top ten.

The sequence came from a human donor with alopecia areata. The chain recombines TRBV27 with TRBJ2-3, with D possibly being TRBD2 (6 bases). This specimen consisted of CD8+ T cells sorted from blood, obtained at week 24, from a patient treated with tofacitinib. The CDR3 spells CASSLGLKGTDTQYF. CDR3 coding DNA: TGTGCCAGCAGTCTGGGACTCAAGGGCACAGATACGCAGTATTTT.